Sequencing of this T cell receptor (beta chain) was carried out in a study of blood T cell repertoires in COVID-19. Study details: The study drew acute and convalescent COVID-19 samples from the United States, Italy and Spain.

The CDR3 extends over 16 amino acids. Germline-derived CDR1 and CDR2 are MGHRA and YSYEKL. V lost 2 bases to trimming and J lost 9 bases; unmatched junction nucleotides: 7. Original data processing: The assay estimated nucleated cells by amplifying reference gene primers. The data were produced by immunoSEQ multiplex PCR, yet TCRdb's version contains in-frame clones alone and is incomplete. That table supplies the V and J calls and clone size; D and trimming were determined from the DNA. Of about 97,000 clones listed, around 90% were seen once; the top ten hold around 3%. Sequencing input: peripheral blood. V gene TRBV4-1 combines with J gene TRBJ1-6; 10 bases map to TRBD1. The TCR comes from a man between 45 and 60 years old with active or convalescent COVID-19. The CDR3 DNA reads as TGCGCCAGCAGCCAACAGACGACAGGGGGCTCTTCACCCCTCCACTTT. Translated: CASSQQTTGGSSPLHF.